This is a list of T cell receptor beta chains from one sample in a study of cytomegalovirus exposure and HLA in healthy donors. Generated by immunoSEQ multiplex PCR, the TCRdb table keeps only in-frame clones and is missing some. The sample includes some 110,000 clones, approximately 90% of them seen just once. Source material: PBMCs. The source of these receptors is a woman aged 18-29 years in good health and CMV-seropositive. The CDR3 runs from the conserved cysteine through the conserved F or W. A D gene is named only where the DNA matches it firmly. Part of the rows lack a size; the others show once, few, many or a class for expanded clones.

.	TRBV2	.	TRBJ1-3	TGTGCCAGCAGGTTAGCAGTAGCTGGAAACACCATATATTTT	CASRLAVAGNTIYF
.	TRBV29-1	TRBD1	TRBJ1-2	TGCAGCGTTGAAGACGGACAGGGGAGAGGCTACACCTTC	CSVEDGQGRGYTF
.	TRBV19	.	TRBJ1-5	TGTGCCAGTAGTACCCCCGGGACAAGCAATCAGCCCCAGCATTTT	CASSTPGTSNQPQHF
.	TRBV9	.	TRBJ1-2	TGTGCCAGCAGCGAGAAACCTTGGACAGAGTCTAACTATGGCTACACCTTC	CASSEKPWTESNYGYTF
.	TRBV19	TRBD1	TRBJ2-5	TGTGCCAGTAGTATGAATCGAGGGACAGGAGAGACCCAGTACTTC	CASSMNRGTGETQYF
.	TRBV5-1	TRBD1	TRBJ1-2	TGCGCCAGCAGCTCCCCGGCTATCGACATGGCGCCACCGGGACAGAACTATGGCTACACCTTC	CASSSPAIDMAPPGQNYGYTF
.	TRBV4-1	TRBD2	TRBJ2-5	TGCGCCAGCAGCCCTTACGGAGGGAGGGCCCAACAGACCCAGTACTTC	CASSPYGGRAQQTQYF
once	TRBV11-3	.	TRBJ2-2	TGTGCCAGCAGCTCTTACGGGGGGCGATACACCGGGGAGCTGTTTTTT	CASSSYGGRYTGELFF
.	TRBV11-2	.	TRBJ2-3	TGTGCCAGCAGCTCCTTAGAGGCAGATACGCAGTATTTT	CASSSLEADTQYF
.	TRBV12-5	.	TRBJ1-4	TGTGCTAGTGGTGCGGGAGACACCCGGGAAAAACTGTTTTTT	CASGAGDTREKLFF
once	TRBV29-1	.	TRBJ2-7	TGCAGCGTTGAAAAGGAGGGGGAGCAGTACTTC	CSVEKEGEQYF
.	TRBV19	.	TRBJ1-1	TGTGCCAGTAGTATGCGGGCAGGGGACGCTTTCTTT	CASSMRAGDAFF
.	TRBV6-6	.	TRBJ2-5	TGTGCTACCGGAGGGTACCAAGAGACCCAGTACTTC	CATGGYQETQYF
once	TRBV4-1	.	TRBJ2-2	TGCGCCAGCAGCCCGGAGGGGGCAGGGGGTAGGGCCGGGGAGCTGTTTTTT	CASSPEGAGGRAGELFF
.	TRBV5-1	.	TRBJ2-5	TGCGCCAGCGCAATTCCGGACGGACAGAGGATGGCCCAAGAGACCCAGTACTTC	CASAIPDGQRMAQETQYF
.	TRBV14	.	TRBJ1-1	TGTGCCAGCAGCCAAGACCCCTGGGGCCGTTACACTGAAGCTTTCTTT	CASSQDPWGRYTEAFF
.	TRBV12-2	.	TRBJ2-7	TGTGCAAGTCGCTCCCGGGACAGGGACCACGAGCAGTACTTC	CASRSRDRDHEQYF
.	TRBV7-3	.	TRBJ2-3	TGTGCCAGCAGCTTAAACTCGAGGCGGGACCTCGGCATAGAGCAGTATTTT	CASSLNSRRDLGIEQYF
.	TRBV7-2	.	TRBJ1-1	TGTGCCAGCAGCCCTCGAGGCTGGAACACTGAAGCTTTCTTT	CASSPRGWNTEAFF
.	TRBV2	.	TRBJ2-7	TGTGCCAGCAGTATAGACAGTACCTCCTCCTACGAGCAGTACTTC	CASSIDSTSSYEQYF
.	TRBV6-1	.	TRBJ2-4	TGTGCCAGCAGTGAGTCAGTCATTCAGTACTTC	CASSESVIQYF
.	TRBV4-2	.	TRBJ1-1	TGTGCCAGCAGCCAAGAGGGGGCGCAGGGTGAAGCTTTCTTT	CASSQEGAQGEAFF
.	TRBV5-8	.	TRBJ2-4	TGTGCCAGCAGCAGGAAGGGGGTCGGAAACATTCAGTACTTC	CASSRKGVGNIQYF
.	TRBV6-5	TRBD1	TRBJ1-1	TGTGCCAGCAGTGAGACAGGGCTTGAAGCTTTCTTT	CASSETGLEAFF
.	TRBV19	TRBD1	TRBJ2-1	TGTGCCAGCAGTAGAGAGGGGGCTAGCTACAATGAGCAGTTCTTC	CASSREGASYNEQFF
.	TRBV18	.	TRBJ1-1	TGTGCCAGCTCACCATGGGCAGTCAGGGTCGGGACTGAAGCTTTCTTT	CASSPWAVRVGTEAFF
.	TRBV9	.	TRBJ1-1	TGTGCCAGCAGCGTAGCTGGGGCGGAAAACACTGAAGCTTTCTTT	CASSVAGAENTEAFF
.	TRBV11-3	.	TRBJ2-3	TGTGCCAGCAGCCCCGGGGAGGATACGCAGTATTTT	CASSPGEDTQYF
.	TRBV11-2	.	TRBJ2-1	TGTGCCAGCAGCAAAGAGGGGGATTACAATGAGCAGTTCTTC	CASSKEGDYNEQFF
.	TRBV5-1	.	TRBJ2-5	TGCGCCAGCGGGACTGAAGAGACCCAGTACTTC	CASGTEETQYF
.	TRBV6-1	TRBD1	TRBJ2-2	TGTGCCAGCAGTGGGACAGGAACCCGGGGCACCGGGGAGCTGTTTTTT	CASSGTGTRGTGELFF
.	TRBV19	.	TRBJ1-1	TGTGCCAGTAGTATAGATGGACTCCCTGAAGCTTTCTTT	CASSIDGLPEAFF
.	TRBV10-3	TRBD1	TRBJ1-2	TGTGCCATCACCTCAGACAGGGATCATGGCTACACCTTC	CAITSDRDHGYTF
.	TRBV5-4	TRBD1	TRBJ1-2	TGTGCCAGCAGCGAGGGGGCGATTTACTATGGCTACACCTTC	CASSEGAIYYGYTF
.	TRBV18	TRBD2	TRBJ2-7	TGTGCCAGCTCATCCCTCCCCGGGACTAGCGTTCTCTACGAGCAGTACTTC	CASSSLPGTSVLYEQYF
.	TRBV7-7	.	TRBJ2-2	TGTGCTAGCAGCTTAGACGGGGTGTCCGGGGAGCTGTTTTTT	CASSLDGVSGELFF
.	TRBV11-2	TRBD1	TRBJ1-5	TGTGCCAGCAGCTCTCCATCGACAGGGGGCGCAGAGCAGCCCCAGCATTTT	CASSSPSTGGAEQPQHF
.	TRBV30	TRBD1	TRBJ2-4	TGTGCCTACGTAACAGGGGGTTACAAAAACATTCAGTACTTC	CAYVTGGYKNIQYF
.	TRBV7-2	.	TRBJ1-1	TGTGCCAGCAGCTACCGACCGCCTAGAGAGCTGAACACTGAAGCTTTCTTT	CASSYRPPRELNTEAFF
.	TRBV9	TRBD2	TRBJ2-1	TGTGCCAGCAATGGGAGGGCTTCCTACAATGAGCAGTTCTTC	CASNGRASYNEQFF
.	TRBV29-1	TRBD2	TRBJ2-7	TGCAGCGTAGCCCTAGCGGGAGTGGGCGAGCAGTACTTC	CSVALAGVGEQYF
.	TRBV19	.	TRBJ1-1	TGTGCCAGCCACAGGGAGGGATATAACACTGAAGCTTTCTTT	CASHREGYNTEAFF
.	TRBV27	TRBD2	TRBJ2-1	TGTGCCAGCAGTCTCCTCGGACTAGCGGGGGCGTCCTACAATGAGCAGTTCTTC	CASSLLGLAGASYNEQFF
.	TRBV2	TRBD1	TRBJ2-2	TGTGCCAGCAGTGATGGACAGGGGGCCGGGGAGCTGTTTTTT	CASSDGQGAGELFF
.	TRBV6-4	.	TRBJ2-6	TGTGCCAGCTCGCAGGAAGACTCTGGGGCCAACGTCCTGACTTTC	CASSQEDSGANVLTF
.	TRBV6-6	.	TRBJ1-1	TGTGCCAGCAGAAAGGGGCGGGGGAACACTGAAGCTTTCTTT	CASRKGRGNTEAFF
.	TRBV6-1	TRBD1	TRBJ1-6	TGTGCCAGCAGTGAATTTCAGGGGGCCCTAAACTATAATTCACCCCTCCACTTT	CASSEFQGALNYNSPLHF
.	TRBV15	.	TRBJ1-2	TGTGCCACCAGCAGAGCGACGGGTCGCGAATTTGGCTACACCTTC	CATSRATGREFGYTF
once	TRBV10-3	.	TRBJ1-5	TGTGCCATCAGTGAGTCGTCAGGGGCAGGGCAGCCCCAGCATTTT	CAISESSGAGQPQHF
once	TRBV11-2	.	TRBJ1-4	TGTGCCAGCAGCGCCCACAGGGCCTCTAATGAAAAACTGTTTTTT	CASSAHRASNEKLFF
few	TRBV6-1	TRBD1	TRBJ1-5	TGTGCCAGCAGTGTAGGCAGGGGGGAACAGCCCCAGCATTTT	CASSVGRGEQPQHF
.	TRBV28	.	TRBJ2-7	TGTGCCAGCAGTTCCGGGGTAGCGGAGTACGAGCAGTACTTC	CASSSGVAEYEQYF
once	TRBV5-4	.	TRBJ1-1	TGTGCCAGCAGCTGGCCCGGGGGGGCGACCGCTGAAGCTTTCTTT	CASSWPGGATAEAFF
.	TRBV11-3	.	TRBJ2-7	TGTGCCAGCAGCCGAAGAATGGGGACTGGGTCCGACGAGCAGTACTTC	CASSRRMGTGSDEQYF
.	TRBV9	.	TRBJ1-2	TGTGCCAGCAGCGTAGGGACGGGATATGGCTACACCTTC	CASSVGTGYGYTF
.	TRBV6-5	.	TRBJ1-6	TGTGCCAGCAGCCCGACACGGATTAATTCACCCCTCCACTTT	CASSPTRINSPLHF
few	TRBV5-4	.	TRBJ1-1	TGTGCCAGCAGCCCACGGGAGAACACTGAAGCTTTCTTT	CASSPRENTEAFF
.	TRBV5-6	.	TRBJ1-1	TGTGCCAGCAGCTTGGGCAGTCAGGAAGCTTTCTTT	CASSLGSQEAFF
.	TRBV6-5	TRBD2	TRBJ2-1	TGTGCCAGCGGGCCACTAGCGGCCTACAATGAGCAGTTCTTC	CASGPLAAYNEQFF
.	TRBV7-9	TRBD1	TRBJ2-1	TGTGCCAGCAGCGGACAGGGGTCCTACAATGAGCAGTTCTTC	CASSGQGSYNEQFF